This TCR beta chain emerged from a study of OX40 agonist ivuxolimab in advanced cancers. Overall study context: Three patients got partial responses; one had hepatocellular carcinoma and two had cutaneous melanoma. Regarding the study as a whole: Some of the nonresponding patients also showed low levels of normalized T-cell clonal expansion. Undetermined was the antigen specificity of the expanded peripheral T cells.

Worth noting for this clone: Its matching antigen is unknown.

Assay: immunoSEQ multiplex PCR; the TCRdb copy retains only in-frame clones and omits some. The data contain about 20,000 clones, around 80% of them singletons. Between the trimmed V and J ends, which lost 3 bases and 1 base, there was a span of 6 bases. This CDR3 is 13 amino acids long. The germline gives CDR1 MRHNA, CDR2 SNTAGT. The source of this sequence is an adult with an advanced solid tumor such as melanoma, head and neck, liver or kidney cancer. The gene calls are TRBV6-4 and TRBJ1-1; D uncertain. The sequences come from CD4+ or CD8+ T cells sorted from blood, collected in a trial of the OX40 agonist ivuxolimab. CDR3 sequence reads: CASSEIPNTEAFF. The CDR3 DNA reads TGTGCCAGCAGTGAAATCCCGAACACTGAAGCTTTCTTT.